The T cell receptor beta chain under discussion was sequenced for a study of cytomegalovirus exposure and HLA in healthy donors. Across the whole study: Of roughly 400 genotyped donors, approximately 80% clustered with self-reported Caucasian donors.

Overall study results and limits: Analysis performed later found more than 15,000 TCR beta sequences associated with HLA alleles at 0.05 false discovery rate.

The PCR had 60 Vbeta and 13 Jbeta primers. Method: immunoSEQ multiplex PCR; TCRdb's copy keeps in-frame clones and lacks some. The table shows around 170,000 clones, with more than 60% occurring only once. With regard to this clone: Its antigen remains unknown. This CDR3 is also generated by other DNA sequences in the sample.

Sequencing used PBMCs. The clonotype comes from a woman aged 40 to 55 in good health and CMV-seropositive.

CDR3 loop: CASSVRQGYEQYF. The DNA for the CDR3 is TGTGCCAGCAGTGTTCGACAGGGCTACGAGCAGTACTTC. The chain has TRBV2 and TRBJ2-7; 7 bases are shared with TRBD1. Germline V gives CDR1 SNHLY, CDR2 FYNNEI. Unmatched junction bases numbered 3, after V lost 4 bases and J lost 3 bases. The length of the CDR3 is 13 residues.